This TCR beta chain comes out of a study of blood T cell repertoires in COVID-19. Study as a whole: Sources were T cells, B-cell-depleted T cells, or PBMCs; the material itself was cDNA or gDNA.

Trimming took 1 base from V and 4 from J; bases not matched to a gene: 3. The CDR3 extends over 13 amino acids. The germline V gene has CDR1 SQVTM and CDR2 ANQGSEA. Under the authors' procedure: Amplification of reference gene primers provided the estimated nucleated cell counts. The table came from immunoSEQ multiplex PCR; TCRdb's copy has only in-frame clones and leaves some out. The DNA was the basis for D and trimming; V, J and clone size are from that table. The data show around 700,000 clones, with about 90% seen just once and roughly 0.26% held by the top ten. The clonotype comes from a young woman with acute or convalescent COVID-19. V gene TRBV29-1 combines with J gene TRBJ1-2; 7 bases match TRBD1. The sequenced sample consisted of peripheral blood. In DNA form, the CDR3 reads TGCAGCGTTGAAGCGGACAGGCTCTATGGCTACACCTTC. It codes for CSVEADRLYGYTF.